A selection of T cell receptor beta chains follows, all from one sample in a study of early T cells in non-severe SARS-CoV-2 infection. TCRdb called the 5' RACE reads again in MiXCR, with one record for every CDR3 protein. Of some 32,000 distinct CDR3 sequences listed, 4.5% to 7% are singletons. The sequencing sample was made of whole blood. These receptors were taken from an adult who was a healthcare worker with PCR-confirmed SARS-CoV-2 infection or an uninfected control (not recorded which). Both conserved end residues are part of each CDR3. The D gene is left open where the match is weak. The listing skips clone size in some rows; elsewhere it reads once, few, many or a size class.

V	size	J	D	DNA	CDR3
TRBV20-1	many	TRBJ2-2	TRBD2	TGCAGTGCTAGAGATTACAGGACTAGCGGGAACACCGGGGAGCTGTTTTTT	CSARDYRTSGNTGELFF
TRBV10-3	many	TRBJ1-2	TRBD1	TGTGCCATCAGTGAGCGAAGAGGGGGCGGCTACACCTTC	CAISERRGGGYTF
TRBV28	many	TRBJ1-6	-	TGTGCCAGCTTGGACGGGGGTTCACCCCTCCACTTT	CASLDGGSPLHF
TRBV20-1	many	TRBJ2-7	-	TGCAGTGCTAGTCTGGGGGATATTAGAGAGCAGTACTTC	CSASLGDIREQYF
TRBV20-1	-	TRBJ2-3	TRBD2	TGCAGTGCTAGAGACCTACTAGCGGGAACTTCGTCTACGCAGTATTTT	CSARDLLAGTSSTQYF
TRBV28	-	TRBJ2-5	-	TGTGCCAGCAGTTTGTCGCCGTTGCGGCAAGAGACCCAGTACTTC	CASSLSPLRQETQYF
TRBV27	many	TRBJ2-2	-	TGTGCCAGCAGTTTGGATCACAGGGCCGGGGAGCTGTTTTTT	CASSLDHRAGELFF
TRBV6-2/TRBV6-3	few	TRBJ2-1	TRBD2	TGTGCCACGACGGGACTAGCGGATTTTCCACGCAATGAGCAGTTCTTC	CATTGLADFPRNEQFF
TRBV10-2	few	TRBJ1-5	-	TGCGCCAGCAGTGAGTTAAGTCAGCCCCAGCATTTT	CASSELSQPQHF
TRBV11-2	many	TRBJ2-5	-	TGTGCCAGCAGCTTGCTCCAGGGGAGCCCGTACCAAGAGACCCAGTACTTC	CASSLLQGSPYQETQYF
TRBV20-1	few	TRBJ2-3	TRBD2	TGCAGTTCTTTGGTCGGGAGGACAGATACGCAGTATTTT	CSSLVGRTDTQYF
TRBV27	many	TRBJ1-5	-	TGTGCCAGCAGGACGGGGAGCAATCAGCCCCAGCATTTT	CASRTGSNQPQHF
TRBV18	many	TRBJ2-3	TRBD2	TGTGCCAGCTCACCGCCTAGCGGGGGCCTCACAGATACGCAGTATTTT	CASSPPSGGLTDTQYF
TRBV5-1	few	TRBJ2-1	-	TGCGCCAGCAGCCAATTAGCGGTCAAAGGGAGCAATGAGCAGTTCTTC	CASSQLAVKGSNEQFF
TRBV28	many	TRBJ1-1	-	TGTGCCAGCGGCCCTCCCTCAGAGGGGAAGCTTTTCTTT	CASGPPSEGKLFF
TRBV10-3	-	TRBJ2-7	-	TGTGCCACCATGGGTGTGAGGGAGTACGAGCAGTACTTC	CATMGVREYEQYF
TRBV3-1	-	TRBJ1-2	-	TGTGCCAGCAGCCAACCAGTCTATGGCTACACCTTC	CASSQPVYGYTF
TRBV5-1	few	TRBJ1-4	-	TGCGCCAGCAAGCCTCCAACTAATGAAAAACTGTTTTTT	CASKPPTNEKLFF
TRBV12-3/TRBV12-4	-	TRBJ2-3	-	TGTGCCAGCAGACAGGGGGGGCAGGGGCACACAGATACGCAGTATTTT	CASRQGGQGHTDTQYF
TRBV6-1	many	TRBJ1-1	-	TGTGCCAGCAGCTACCCTGACCGGGACGCCGTGAACACTGAAGCTTTCTTT	CASSYPDRDAVNTEAFF
TRBV6-5	many	TRBJ2-7	TRBD2	TGTGCCAGCAGAGGGACTAGCGGGAGAAACCTCTACGAGCAGTACTTC	CASRGTSGRNLYEQYF
TRBV7-9	few	TRBJ2-6	TRBD1	TGTGCCAGCAGCTTAGAGGCCCGGGACAGGAGGCACTCTGGGGCCAACGTCCTGACTTTC	CASSLEARDRRHSGANVLTF
TRBV20-1	-	TRBJ2-5	-	TGCAGTGCCCCGAACAGGGTAGGAGAGACCCAGTACTTC	CSAPNRVGETQYF
TRBV18	many	TRBJ2-7	-	TGTGCCAGCCAGCAAGGGGGGGACTACGAGCAGTACTTC	CASQQGGDYEQYF
TRBV30	many	TRBJ2-4	-	TGTGCCTGGAGTACCGGGGGCGGATATGGCATTCAGTACTTC	CAWSTGGGYGIQYF
TRBV20-1	many	TRBJ1-2	-	TGCAGTGCTACTCCCACAGGACGAGCTAACTATGGCTACACCTTC	CSATPTGRANYGYTF
TRBV2	many	TRBJ2-6	-	TGTGCCAGCCGCCGGGGAGAAAGCTCTGGGGCCAACGTCCTGACTTTC	CASRRGESSGANVLTF
TRBV28	many	TRBJ1-5	-	TGTGCCAGCAGCTCACCACAGGGAAGGTATCAGCCCCAGCATTTT	CASSSPQGRYQPQHF
TRBV5-5	-	TRBJ2-3	-	TGTGCCAGCAGCTACCGACCTCAAGGAGGTACAGATACGCAGTATTTT	CASSYRPQGGTDTQYF
TRBV10-3	few	TRBJ1-4	-	TGTGCCATCAGTGAATGGGGGACTAATGAAAAACTGTTTTTT	CAISEWGTNEKLFF
TRBV5-1	many	TRBJ1-4	TRBD1	TGCGCCAGCAGCTCCGGACAGGGGAATGAAAAACTGTTTTTT	CASSSGQGNEKLFF
TRBV2	many	TRBJ1-4	-	TGTGCCAGCATTCGAGGAACTAATGAAAAACTGTTTTTT	CASIRGTNEKLFF
TRBV6-1	few	TRBJ1-5	-	TGTGCCAGCATTCTTCGACAGGCTAATCAGCCCCAGCATTTT	CASILRQANQPQHF
TRBV11-1	few	TRBJ2-2	-	TGTGCCAGCAGCCTCACCCCCGTCCTAAGGGACACCGGGGAGCTGTTTTTT	CASSLTPVLRDTGELFF
TRBV3-1	few	TRBJ2-3	TRBD2	TGTGCCAGCAGTCGGGAGGCCCGCACAGATACGCAGTATTTT	CASSREARTDTQYF
TRBV7-2	many	TRBJ1-2	-	TGTGCCAGCAGTTACACGCCGATAGCTAACTATGGCTACACCTTC	CASSYTPIANYGYTF
TRBV6-1	few	TRBJ2-7	-	TGTGCCAGCAGTGGGCCCGGGACCATTTCGGCTCGGTCCGAGCAGTACTTC	CASSGPGTISARSEQYF
TRBV7-9	few	TRBJ1-4	-	TGTGCCAGCAGCCTCGGGGACGGCTATGAAAAACTGTTTTTT	CASSLGDGYEKLFF
TRBV20-1	many	TRBJ2-3	-	TGCAGTGCTACAAGGACCGTGGCCGGAGCTAGCACAGATACGCAGTATTTT	CSATRTVAGASTDTQYF
TRBV9	many	TRBJ1-5	-	TGTGCCAGCAGCGGGCAGCCTAGCAATCAGCCCCAGCATTTT	CASSGQPSNQPQHF
TRBV12-3/TRBV12-4	many	TRBJ2-7	-	TGTGCCAGCAGCCCCGGACGGGCCCCCTACGAGCAGTACTTC	CASSPGRAPYEQYF
TRBV3-1	many	TRBJ2-1	-	TGTGCCAGCAGCCAAGATTTAGAGATTTACAATGAGCAGTTCTTC	CASSQDLEIYNEQFF
TRBV28	many	TRBJ1-2	-	TGTGCCATTACAGGGTCGGGGGATGGCTACACCTTC	CAITGSGDGYTF
TRBV12-3/TRBV12-4	few	TRBJ2-5	TRBD2	TGTGCCAGCAGCCCGGGACTAGCGGGAGGTAACTTC	CASSPGLAGGNF
TRBV7-3	few	TRBJ2-5	-	TGTGCCAGCAGCTTAACAGGGGATAGGTTAGAGACCCAGTACTTC	CASSLTGDRLETQYF
TRBV10-1	medium-sized	TRBJ2-7	-	TGCGCCCCGAGGGGCCCCCAGTACTTC	CAPRGPQYF
TRBV7-2	many	TRBJ2-1	TRBD2	TGTGCCAGCAGCTTAGCTTCTGCGGGAGTTGAGCAGTTCTTC	CASSLASAGVEQFF
TRBV28	many	TRBJ2-7	-	TGTGCCAGCAGTTTTCGGGGGGCCGAGCTTTCGTACTTC	CASSFRGAELSYF